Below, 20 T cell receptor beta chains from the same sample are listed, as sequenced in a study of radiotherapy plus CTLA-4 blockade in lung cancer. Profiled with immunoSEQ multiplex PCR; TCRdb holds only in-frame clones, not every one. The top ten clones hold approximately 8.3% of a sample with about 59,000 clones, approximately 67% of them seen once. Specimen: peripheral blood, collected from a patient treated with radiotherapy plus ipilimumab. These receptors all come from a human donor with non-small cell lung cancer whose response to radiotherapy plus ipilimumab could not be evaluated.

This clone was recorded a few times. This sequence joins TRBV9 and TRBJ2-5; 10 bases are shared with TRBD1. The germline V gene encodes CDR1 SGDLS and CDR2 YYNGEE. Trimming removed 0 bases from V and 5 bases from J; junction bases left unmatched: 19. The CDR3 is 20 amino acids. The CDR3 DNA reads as TGTGCCAGCAGCGTAGGGTGGGATTTCTTCGACAGGGGGCCCGGGGAGACCCAGTACTTC. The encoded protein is CASSVGWDFFDRGPGETQYF.

CDR3: CAIGAPGTDTQYF. CDR3 nucleotides: TGTGCCATTGGGGCCCCTGGCACAGATACGCAGTATTTT. The chain uses TRBV19 and TRBJ2-3, with a weak D call TRBD1 (5 bases). CDR3 length: 13 residues. From germline, CDR1 is LNHDA and CDR2 SQIVND (reference sequence). Trimming took off 10 bases at V and 1 base at J, with 12 bases between the two ends.

CDR3 in amino acids: CSAQADQYGYTF. The CDR3 DNA reads as TGCAGCGCCCAAGCGGACCAATATGGCTACACCTTC. V usage is TRBV29-1 and J usage is TRBJ1-2; D gene uncertain. The CDR3 is made up of 12 amino acids. V lost 7 bases to trimming and J lost 5 bases, with 14 bases between them. Germline CDR1 and CDR2: SQVTM and ANQGSEA.

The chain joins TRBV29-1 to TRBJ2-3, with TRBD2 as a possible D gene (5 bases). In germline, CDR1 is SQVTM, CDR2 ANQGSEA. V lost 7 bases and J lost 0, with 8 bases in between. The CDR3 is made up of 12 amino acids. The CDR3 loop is CSAGVSTDTQYF. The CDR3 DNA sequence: TGCAGCGCCGGGGTCAGCACAGATACGCAGTATTTT.

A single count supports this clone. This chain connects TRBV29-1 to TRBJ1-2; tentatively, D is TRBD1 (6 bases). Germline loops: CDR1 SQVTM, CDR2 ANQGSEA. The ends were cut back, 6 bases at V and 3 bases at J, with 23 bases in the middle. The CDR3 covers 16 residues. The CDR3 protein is CSVEKYRTGMDYGYTF. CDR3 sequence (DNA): TGCAGCGTGGAGAAATACCGAACAGGGATGGACTATGGCTACACCTTC.

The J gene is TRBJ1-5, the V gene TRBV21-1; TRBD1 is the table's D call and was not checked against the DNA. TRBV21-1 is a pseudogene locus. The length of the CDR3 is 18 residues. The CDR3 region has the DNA TGTGCCAGCAGCAAAGGAGGCGGGGACAGGGAGGGCAATCAGCCCCAGCATTTT. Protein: CASSKGGGDREGNQPQHF.

CDR3 sequence (DNA): TGTGCCAGCTCACCAAGACCGGGAATAGATAATTCACCCCTCCACTTT. The encoded protein is CASSPRPGIDNSPLHF. V and J are TRBV18 and TRBJ1-6; D call uncertain. CDR1 KGHSH and CDR2 LQKENI come from the germline V gene. The CDR3 has 16 amino acids. With 2 bases removed from V and 5 bases from J, the gap between germline ends came to 13 bases.

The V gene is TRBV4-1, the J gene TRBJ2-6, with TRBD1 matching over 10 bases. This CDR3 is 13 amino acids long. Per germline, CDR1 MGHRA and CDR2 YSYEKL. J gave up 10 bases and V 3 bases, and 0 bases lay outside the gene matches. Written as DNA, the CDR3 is TGCGCCAGCAGCCAGGGACAGGGGAACGTCCTGACTTTC. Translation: CASSQGQGNVLTF.

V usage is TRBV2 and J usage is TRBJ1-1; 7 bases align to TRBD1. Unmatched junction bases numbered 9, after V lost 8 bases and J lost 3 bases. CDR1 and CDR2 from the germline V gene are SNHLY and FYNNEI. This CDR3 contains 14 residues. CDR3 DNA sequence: TGTGCCAGCGATATTACAGGGGCGGACACTGAAGCTTTCTTT. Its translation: CASDITGADTEAFF. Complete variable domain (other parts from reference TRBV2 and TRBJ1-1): EPEVTQTPSHQVTQMGQEVILRCVPISNHLYFYWYRQILGQKVEFLVSFYNNEISEKSEIFDDQFSVERPDGSNFTLKIRSTKLEDSAMYFCASDITGADTEAFFGQGTRLTVV.

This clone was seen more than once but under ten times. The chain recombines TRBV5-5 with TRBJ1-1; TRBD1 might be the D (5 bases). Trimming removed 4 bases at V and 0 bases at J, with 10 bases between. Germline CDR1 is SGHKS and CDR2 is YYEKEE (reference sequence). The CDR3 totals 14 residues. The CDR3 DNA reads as TGTGCCAGCAGCCAGGGTTTCATGAACACTGAAGCTTTCTTT. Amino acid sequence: CASSQGFMNTEAFF.

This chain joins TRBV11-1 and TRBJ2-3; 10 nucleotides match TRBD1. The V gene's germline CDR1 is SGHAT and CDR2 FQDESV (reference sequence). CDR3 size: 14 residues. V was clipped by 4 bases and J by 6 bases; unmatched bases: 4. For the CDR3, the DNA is TGTGCCAGCAGCTGGGACAGGGGTGCGGATACGCAGTATTTT. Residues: CASSWDRGADTQYF.

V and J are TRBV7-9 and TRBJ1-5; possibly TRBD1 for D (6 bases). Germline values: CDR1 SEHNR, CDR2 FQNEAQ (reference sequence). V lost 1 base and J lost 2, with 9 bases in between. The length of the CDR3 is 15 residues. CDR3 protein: CASSLGSGGNQPQHF. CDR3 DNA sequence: TGTGCCAGCAGCTTAGGGTCAGGGGGCAATCAGCCCCAGCATTTT.

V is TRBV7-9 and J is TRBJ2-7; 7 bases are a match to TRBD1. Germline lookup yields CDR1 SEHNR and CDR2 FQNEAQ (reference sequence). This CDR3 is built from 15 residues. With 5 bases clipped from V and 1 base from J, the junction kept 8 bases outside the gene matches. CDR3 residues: CASSRGDSKSYEQYF. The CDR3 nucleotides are TGTGCCAGCAGCCGTGGGGACAGCAAATCCTACGAGCAGTACTTC.

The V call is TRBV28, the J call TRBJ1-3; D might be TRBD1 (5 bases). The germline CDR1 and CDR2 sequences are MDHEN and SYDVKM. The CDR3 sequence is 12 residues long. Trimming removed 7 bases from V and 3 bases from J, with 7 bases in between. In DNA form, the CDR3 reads TGTGCCAGCATGACAGATGGAAACACCATATATTTT. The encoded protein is CASMTDGNTIYF.

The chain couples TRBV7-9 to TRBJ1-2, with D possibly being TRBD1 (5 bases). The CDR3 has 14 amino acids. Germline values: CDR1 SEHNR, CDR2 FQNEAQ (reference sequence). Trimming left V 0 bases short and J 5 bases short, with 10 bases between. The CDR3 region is CASSLALTDYGYTF. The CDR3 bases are TGTGCCAGCAGCTTAGCGTTGACAGATTATGGCTACACCTTC.

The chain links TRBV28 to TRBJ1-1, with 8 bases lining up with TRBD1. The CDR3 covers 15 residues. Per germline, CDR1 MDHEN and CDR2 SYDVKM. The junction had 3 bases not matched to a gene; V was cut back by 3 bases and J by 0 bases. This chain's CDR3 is CASSFLTGVNTEAFF. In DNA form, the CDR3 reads TGTGCCAGCAGTTTCCTGACAGGGGTGAACACTGAAGCTTTCTTT.

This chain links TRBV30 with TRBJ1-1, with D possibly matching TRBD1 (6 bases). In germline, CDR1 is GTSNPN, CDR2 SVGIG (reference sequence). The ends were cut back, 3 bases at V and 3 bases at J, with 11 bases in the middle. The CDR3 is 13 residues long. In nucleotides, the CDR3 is TGTGCCTGGAGGCGGGGGGGGCACACTGAAGCTTTCTTT. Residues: CAWRRGGHTEAFF.

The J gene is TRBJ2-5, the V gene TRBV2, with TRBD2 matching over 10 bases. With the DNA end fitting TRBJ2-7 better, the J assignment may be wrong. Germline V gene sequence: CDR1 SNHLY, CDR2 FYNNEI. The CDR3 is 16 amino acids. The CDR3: CASSERTSGTSYEQYF. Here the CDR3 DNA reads TGTGCCAGCAGTGAGCGGACTAGCGGAACCTCCTACGAGCAGTACTTC.

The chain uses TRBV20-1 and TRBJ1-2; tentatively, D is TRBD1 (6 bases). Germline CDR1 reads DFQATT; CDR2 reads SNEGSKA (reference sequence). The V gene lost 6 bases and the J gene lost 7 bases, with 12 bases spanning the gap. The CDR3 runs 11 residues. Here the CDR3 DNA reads TGCAGTGCCCACCACAGGGTTGGCTACACCTTC. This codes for CSAHHRVGYTF.

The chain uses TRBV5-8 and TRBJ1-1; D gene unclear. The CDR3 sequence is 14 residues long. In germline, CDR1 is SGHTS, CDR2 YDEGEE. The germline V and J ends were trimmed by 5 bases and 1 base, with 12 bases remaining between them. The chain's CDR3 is CASRLIGRNTEAFF. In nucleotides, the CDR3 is TGTGCCAGCAGACTTATCGGTCGGAACACTGAAGCTTTCTTT.